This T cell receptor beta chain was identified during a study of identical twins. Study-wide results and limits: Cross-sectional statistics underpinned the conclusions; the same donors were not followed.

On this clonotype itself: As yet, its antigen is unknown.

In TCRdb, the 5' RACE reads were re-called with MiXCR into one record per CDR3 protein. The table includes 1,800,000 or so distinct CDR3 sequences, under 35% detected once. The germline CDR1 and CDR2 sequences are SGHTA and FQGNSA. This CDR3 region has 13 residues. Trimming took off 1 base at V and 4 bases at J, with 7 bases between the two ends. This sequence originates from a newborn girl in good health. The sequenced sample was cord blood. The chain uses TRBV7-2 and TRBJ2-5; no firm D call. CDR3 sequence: CASSLGAAETQYF. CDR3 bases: TGTGCCAGCAGCTTAGGGGCGGCAGAGACCCAGTACTTC.